The rows below give T cell receptor beta chains drawn from one sample of a study of cytomegalovirus exposure and HLA in healthy donors. Profiled with immunoSEQ multiplex PCR; TCRdb holds only in-frame clones, not every one. The sample yields 200,000 to 300,000 clones, approximately 81% seen once. The sequenced material came from PBMCs. These receptors came from a woman aged 55-70 years in good health and CMV-seropositive. Both conserved end residues are part of each CDR3. D genes are given only for firm matches. Clone size, where shown, is once, few, many, or a class for clones that have expanded.

size: once; V: TRBV4-1; length: 15; D: .; J: TRBJ1-1; CDR3: CASSQESAVNTEAFF; DNA: TGCGCCAGCAGCCAAGAAAGTGCGGTGAACACTGAAGCTTTCTTT
size: .; V: TRBV21-1; length: 15; D: .; J: TRBJ1-2; CDR3: CASSALRGTGYGYTF; DNA: TGTGCCAGCAGCGCACTCAGGGGGACGGGCTATGGCTACACCTTC
size: once; V: TRBV2; length: 15; D: TRBD2; J: TRBJ2-7; CDR3: CASTGGKGLPREQYF; DNA: TGTGCCAGCACCGGGGGGAAAGGACTCCCTCGAGAGCAGTACTTC
size: .; V: TRBV7-2; length: 14; D: TRBD2; J: TRBJ2-2; CDR3: CASSPSGVTGELFF; DNA: TGTGCCAGCAGCCCTAGCGGGGTCACCGGGGAGCTGTTTTTT
size: .; V: TRBV27; length: 15; D: TRBD1; J: TRBJ2-7; CDR3: CASSLSRDSPYEQYF; DNA: TGTGCCAGCAGTTTATCCCGGGACAGCCCTTACGAGCAGTACTTC
size: .; V: TRBV19; length: 15; D: .; J: TRBJ1-1; CDR3: CASSSGGLLNTEAFF; DNA: TGTGCCAGTAGTAGCGGGGGCTTGTTGAACACTGAAGCTTTCTTT
size: .; V: TRBV7-3; length: 15; D: TRBD1; J: TRBJ1-1; CDR3: CASSLMGQGATEAFF; DNA: TGTGCCAGCAGCTTAATGGGACAGGGGGCCACTGAAGCTTTCTTT
size: once; V: TRBV7-9; length: 16; D: TRBD1; J: TRBJ1-5; CDR3: CASSLQDRGENGPQHF; DNA: TGTGCCAGCAGCTTACAGGACAGGGGCGAGAATGGGCCCCAGCATTTT
size: .; V: TRBV15; length: 13; D: TRBD1; J: TRBJ2-1; CDR3: CATSRERGLAGFF; DNA: TGTGCCACCAGCAGAGAAAGGGGGCTAGCTGGGTTCTTC
size: .; V: TRBV5-5; length: 13; D: TRBD1; J: TRBJ1-1; CDR3: CASSPRQGAEAFF; DNA: TGTGCCAGCAGCCCTCGACAGGGCGCTGAAGCTTTCTTT
size: once; V: TRBV6-1; length: 16; D: TRBD1; J: TRBJ1-6; CDR3: CASSEVTGQGNSPLHF; DNA: TGTGCCAGCAGTGAAGTTACGGGACAGGGGAACTCACCCCTCCACTTT
size: .; V: TRBV7-8; length: 15; D: TRBD2; J: TRBJ2-3; CDR3: CASSPWTSGSSTQYF; DNA: TGTGCCAGCAGCCCTTGGACTAGCGGCAGTAGCACGCAGTATTTT
size: .; V: TRBV5-6; length: 12; D: .; J: TRBJ1-1; CDR3: CASSLTGTEAFF; DNA: TGTGCCAGCAGCTTGACGGGTACTGAAGCTTTCTTT
size: once; V: TRBV28; length: 13; D: .; J: TRBJ1-1; CDR3: CASSGVLNTEAFF; DNA: TGTGCCAGCAGCGGGGTCCTGAACACTGAAGCTTTCTTT
size: .; V: TRBV2; length: 15; D: TRBD1; J: TRBJ2-7; CDR3: CASTKEGTGSYEQYF; DNA: TGTGCCAGCACCAAAGAGGGGACAGGGTCTTACGAGCAGTACTTC
size: .; V: TRBV19; length: 15; D: TRBD2; J: TRBJ2-5; CDR3: CASSTLAGTQETQYF; DNA: TGTGCCAGTAGTACGCTAGCGGGGACACAAGAGACCCAGTACTTC
size: .; V: TRBV5-1; length: 14; D: TRBD2; J: TRBJ2-3; CDR3: CASRREYDTDTQYF; DNA: TGCGCCAGCCGGCGGGAGTATGACACAGATACGCAGTATTTT
size: .; V: TRBV4-2; length: 16; D: TRBD2; J: TRBJ2-2; CDR3: CASSQVFTSEHGELFF; DNA: TGTGCCAGCAGCCAAGTTTTCACTAGCGAGCACGGGGAGCTGTTTTTT
size: .; V: TRBV6-6; length: 15; D: TRBD1; J: TRBJ1-1; CDR3: CASSGGQGTTLEAFF; DNA: TGTGCCAGCAGTGGGGGACAGGGGACGACACTTGAAGCTTTCTTT
size: .; V: TRBV6-6; length: 14; D: .; J: TRBJ1-4; CDR3: CASAQGRLNEKLFF; DNA: TGTGCCAGCGCTCAGGGAAGGTTGAATGAAAAACTGTTTTTT
size: .; V: TRBV28; length: 17; D: TRBD1; J: TRBJ1-3; CDR3: CASSPNLGTGHGNTIYF; DNA: TGTGCCAGCAGTCCGAACCTTGGGACAGGGCATGGAAACACCATATATTTT
size: once; V: TRBV5-5; length: 16; D: TRBD2; J: TRBJ2-2; CDR3: CASSLTSGIQSGELFF; DNA: TGTGCCAGCAGCTTAACTAGCGGGATTCAATCTGGGGAGCTGTTTTTT
size: .; V: TRBV19; length: 16; D: TRBD2; J: TRBJ2-1; CDR3: CASSKREDGIHNEQFF; DNA: TGTGCCAGTAGTAAGCGGGAGGACGGAATACACAATGAGCAGTTCTTC
size: .; V: TRBV6-5; length: 15; D: .; J: TRBJ2-5; CDR3: CASRRSGLTEETQYF; DNA: TGTGCCAGCAGAAGAAGCGGGCTAACTGAGGAGACCCAGTACTTC